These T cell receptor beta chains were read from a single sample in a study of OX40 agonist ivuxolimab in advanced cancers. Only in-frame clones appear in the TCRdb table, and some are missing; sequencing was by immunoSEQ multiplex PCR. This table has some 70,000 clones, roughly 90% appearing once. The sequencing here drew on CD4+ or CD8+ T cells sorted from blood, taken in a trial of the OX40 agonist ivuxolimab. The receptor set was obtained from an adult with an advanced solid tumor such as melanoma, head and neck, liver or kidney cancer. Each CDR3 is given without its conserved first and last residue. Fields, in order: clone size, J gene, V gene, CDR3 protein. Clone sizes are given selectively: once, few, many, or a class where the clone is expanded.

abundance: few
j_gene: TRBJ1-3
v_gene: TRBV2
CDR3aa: ASRGVIGNTIY

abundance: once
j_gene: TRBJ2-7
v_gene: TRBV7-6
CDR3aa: ASSHRDYRSSYEQY

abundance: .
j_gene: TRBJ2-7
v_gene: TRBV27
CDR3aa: ASSSQRVPVGEQY

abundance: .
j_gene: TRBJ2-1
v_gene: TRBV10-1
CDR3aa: ASSASGLYNEQF

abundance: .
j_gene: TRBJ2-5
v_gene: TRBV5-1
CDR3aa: ASSPLAGPREETQY

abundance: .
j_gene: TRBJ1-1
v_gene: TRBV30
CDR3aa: AWRPGEGRNTEAF

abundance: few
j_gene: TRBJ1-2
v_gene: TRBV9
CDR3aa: ASSVATGSNYGYT

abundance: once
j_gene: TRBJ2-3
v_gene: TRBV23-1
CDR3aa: ASSPRRDTQY

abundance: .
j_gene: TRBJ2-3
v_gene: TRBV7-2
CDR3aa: ASSFSGGASDTQY

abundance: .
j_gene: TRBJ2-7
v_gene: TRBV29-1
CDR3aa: NPSGTGSPEQY

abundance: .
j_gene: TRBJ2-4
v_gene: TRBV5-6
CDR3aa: ASSLDRGQGLNIQY

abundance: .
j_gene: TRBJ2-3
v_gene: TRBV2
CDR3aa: ASSVGRLSTDTQY

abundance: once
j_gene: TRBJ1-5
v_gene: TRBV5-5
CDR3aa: ASSLRAGTGLLGQPQH

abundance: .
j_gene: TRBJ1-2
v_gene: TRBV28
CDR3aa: ASSSGQGGGYT

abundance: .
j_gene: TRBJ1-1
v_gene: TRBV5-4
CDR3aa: ASSQGTGRSTEAF

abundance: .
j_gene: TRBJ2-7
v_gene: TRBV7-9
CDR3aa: ASSGLVSSYEQY

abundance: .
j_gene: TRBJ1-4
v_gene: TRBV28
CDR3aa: ASSRWTDENEKLF

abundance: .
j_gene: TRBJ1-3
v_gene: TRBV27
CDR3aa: ASSLREGNTIY

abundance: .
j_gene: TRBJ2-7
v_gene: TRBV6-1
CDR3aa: ASSEGQANHEQY

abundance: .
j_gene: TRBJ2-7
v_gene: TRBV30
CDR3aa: AWSRQGAEQY

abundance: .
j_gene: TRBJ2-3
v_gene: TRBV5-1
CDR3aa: ASSQGRGGADTQY

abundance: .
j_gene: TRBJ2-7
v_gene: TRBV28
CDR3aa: ASSSPNQGLSYEQY

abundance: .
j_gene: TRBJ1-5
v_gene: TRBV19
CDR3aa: ASSTLTGGNGQPQH

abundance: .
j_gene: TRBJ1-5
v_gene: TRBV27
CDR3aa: ASSLSNSRADQPQH

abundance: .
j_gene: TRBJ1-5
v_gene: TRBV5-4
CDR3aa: ASSSLDRVLH

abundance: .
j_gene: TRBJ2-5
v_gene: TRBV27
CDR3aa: ASRRGLETQY

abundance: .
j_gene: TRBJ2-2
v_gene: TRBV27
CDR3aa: ASRITGTGELF

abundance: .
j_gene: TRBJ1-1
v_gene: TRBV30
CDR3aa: AWSTAGGGNTEAF

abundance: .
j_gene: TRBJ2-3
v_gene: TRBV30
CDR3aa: AWYGGGFTDTQY

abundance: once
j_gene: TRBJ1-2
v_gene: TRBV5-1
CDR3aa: ASSLGDRGTYGYT

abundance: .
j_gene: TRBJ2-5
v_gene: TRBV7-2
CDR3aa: ASKPPSQETQY

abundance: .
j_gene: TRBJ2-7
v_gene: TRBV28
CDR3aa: ASSLRVGVGQGYEQY

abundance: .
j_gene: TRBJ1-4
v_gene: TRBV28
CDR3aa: ASSNSEKLF

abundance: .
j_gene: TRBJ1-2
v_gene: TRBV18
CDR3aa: ASSTFGDTTNYGYT

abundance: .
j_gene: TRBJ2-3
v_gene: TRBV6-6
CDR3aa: ASRHPGGPTDTQY

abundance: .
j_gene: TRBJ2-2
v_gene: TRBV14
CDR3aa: ASSQQQLTAGELF

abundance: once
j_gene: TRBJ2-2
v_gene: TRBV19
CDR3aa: ASSADGHTGELF

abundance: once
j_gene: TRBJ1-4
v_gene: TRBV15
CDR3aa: ATSSRAQGGNEKLF

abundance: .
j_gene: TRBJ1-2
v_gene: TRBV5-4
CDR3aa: ASSLWGADDGYT

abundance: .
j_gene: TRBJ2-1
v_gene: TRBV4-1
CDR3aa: ASSQEPNYNEQF

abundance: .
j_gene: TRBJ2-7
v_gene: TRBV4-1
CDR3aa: ASSFTGQKGYEQY

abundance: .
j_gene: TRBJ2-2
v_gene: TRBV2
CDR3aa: ASSEAQLAGELF

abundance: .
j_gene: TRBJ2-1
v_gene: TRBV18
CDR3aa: ASSPRQGAGSYNEQF

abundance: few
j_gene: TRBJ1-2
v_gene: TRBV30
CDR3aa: AWSGGERRVDGYT

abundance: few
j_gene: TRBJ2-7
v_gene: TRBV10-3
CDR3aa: AISEPRAAYEQY

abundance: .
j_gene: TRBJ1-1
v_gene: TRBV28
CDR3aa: ASRSGGAGTEAF

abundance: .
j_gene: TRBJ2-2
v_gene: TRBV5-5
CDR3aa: ASSTTSVFTGELF

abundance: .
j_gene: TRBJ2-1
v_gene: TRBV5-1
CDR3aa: ASSLATPGDEQF

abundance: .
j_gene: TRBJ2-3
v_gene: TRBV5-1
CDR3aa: ASSRRSTDTQY